This entry is about one T cell receptor beta chain. The data stem from a study of blood T cell repertoires in COVID-19. The overall study: The samples span acute and convalescent COVID-19 from the United States, Italy and Spain. The analysed material was cDNA or gDNA that came from T cells, B-cell-depleted T cells, or PBMCs.

The CDR3 totals 14 residues. The V and J ends lost 4 bases and 0 bases, in that order; junction bases with no gene match: 2. The germline gives CDR1 SQVTM, CDR2 ANQGSEA. Profiling relied on immunoSEQ multiplex PCR, and the TCRdb table lists in-frame clones only, not all of them. The sample holds fewer than 500,000 clones, roughly 88% seen once. The specimen sequenced was peripheral blood. This chain links TRBV29-1 with TRBJ2-1; 8 bases agree with TRBD2. This TCR came from a woman under 40 with active or convalescent COVID-19. CDR3 region: CSVAGGPSYNEQFF. DNA of the CDR3: TGCAGCGTTGCGGGAGGGCCCTCCTACAATGAGCAGTTCTTC.